This TCR beta chain originates from a study of blood T cell repertoires in COVID-19. Study processing details: Nucleated cell counts were estimated from reference gene primer amplification. Using immunoSEQ multiplex PCR, the repertoire was profiled, and TCRdb retains in-frame clones only, with some absent. The DNA gave D and trimming, while V, J and clone size come from that table. The data show about 130,000 clones, with about four fifths seen just once and around 13% held by the top ten. V lost 6 bases and J lost 4, with 14 bases in between. This CDR3 region has 14 residues. Germline CDR1 and CDR2: MNHEY and SVGAGI.

The chain recombines TRBV6-5 with TRBJ2-3; possibly TRBD2 for D (6 bases). The source material was peripheral blood. The clonotype was recovered from a human donor in a cohort sampled during active COVID-19. CDR3 nucleotide sequence: TGTGCCAGCAGAACCGTCGGGAGCCCAGATACGCAGTATTTT. It encodes CASRTVGSPDTQYF.